The 30 T cell receptor beta chains below were found in one sample sequenced in a study of T-cell memory formation after mild COVID-19. MiXCR was run by TCRdb on the 5' RACE reads, yielding one entry per CDR3 protein. This sample has a few hundred thousand distinct CDR3 sequences, with around 15% found just once. Sequencing was performed on PBMCs or a T cell subset sorted from them (not recorded which). These receptors were obtained from a man between 18 and 29 years old who had mild COVID-19 (a few samples of this study predate the infection). Cell type and time point are not known.

This clonotype was seen only a few times. Here the CDR3 DNA reads TGTGCCAGCTCACCAAACAGGGGAGGGAATGAGCAGTTCTTC. This codes for CASSPNRGGNEQFF. V and J are TRBV18 and TRBJ2-1, with D tentatively TRBD1 or TRBD2 (7 bases each). The V and J ends lost 2 bases and 7 bases respectively, with 12 bases between them. The germline V gene has CDR1 KGHSH and CDR2 LQKENI. CDR3 size: 14 residues.

The V call is TRBV14, the J call TRBJ2-1; 9 nucleotides match TRBD2. V lost 4 bases to trimming and J lost 2 bases; unmatched junction nucleotides: 6. Per germline, CDR1 SGHDN and CDR2 FVKESK. The CDR3 spans 16 residues. The CDR3, as DNA: TGTGCCAGCAGCCTTCTTGCGGGGGGGCCCTACAATGAGCAGTTCTTC. Translated, it gives CASSLLAGGPYNEQFF. The variable domain in full, completed from reference TRBV14 and TRBJ2-1, reads EAGVTQFPSHSVIEKGQTVTLRCDPISGHDNLYWYRRVMGKEIKFLLHFVKESKQDESGMPNNRFLAERTGGTYSTLKVQPAELEDSGVYFCASSLLAGGPYNEQFFGPGTRLTVL.

There are a few counts of this clonotype. This chain uses TRBV5-5 with TRBJ2-3, with 7 positions matching TRBD2. CDR3 length: 16 amino acids. The junction had 4 bases not matched to a gene; V was cut back by 0 bases and J by 0 bases. The germline gives CDR1 SGHKS, CDR2 YYEKEE (reference sequence). The CDR3 reads CASSLGLADSTDTQYF. The DNA of the CDR3 is TGTGCCAGCAGCTTGGGGCTAGCGGATAGCACAGATACGCAGTATTTT.

This chain connects TRBV7-2 to TRBJ1-5; 9 bases are shared with TRBD1. This CDR3 region has 14 residues. Germline-derived CDR1 and CDR2 are SGHTA and FQGNSA. V was clipped by 3 bases and J by 7 bases; unmatched bases: 4. CDR3 nucleotide sequence: TGTGCCAGCAGCTTTGGGACAGGGCAACAGCCCCAGCATTTT. Translating it yields CASSFGTGQQPQHF.

This clonotype has more than one count but fewer than ten. V gene TRBV5-1 combines with J gene TRBJ2-1; 8 bases match TRBD1. The CDR3 consists of 15 residues. The germline CDR1 and CDR2 sequences are SGHRS and YFSETQ. The V gene end was trimmed by 4 bases and the J gene end by 4 bases; junction bases not matched to a gene: 7. The CDR3 DNA follows: TGCGCCAGCAGCGAAGCAGGGGGCTTTTACAATGAGCAGTTCTTC. Translated: CASSEAGGFYNEQFF.

This clonotype was seen more than once but under ten times. The chain links TRBV12-3 or TRBV12-4 to TRBJ2-4; D call uncertain. CDR3 size: 14 residues. V was pared by 6 bases and J by 4 bases, with 13 bases between. CDR3 protein: CASSAPDGKNIQYF. The CDR3 coding sequence is TGTGCCAGCAGCGCCCCGGACGGGAAAAACATTCAGTACTTC.

The chain joins TRBV4-3 to TRBJ2-5, with 8 nucleotides matching TRBD1. Germline V gene data show CDR1 as LGHNA and CDR2 as YSLEER. The CDR3 is 16 residues long. V was clipped by 4 bases and J by 1 base; unmatched bases: 8. In nucleotides, the CDR3 is TGCGCCAGCAGCCCTCGCTGGCAGGGGGCCCAAGAGACCCAGTACTTC. Its translation: CASSPRWQGAQETQYF.

The table lists this clonotype with a few counts. The chain recombines TRBV19 with TRBJ2-1; tentatively, D is TRBD1 (5 bases). In germline, CDR1 is LNHDA, CDR2 SQIVND (reference sequence). Trimming took 5 bases from V and 6 from J, leaving 11 bases between them. The CDR3 spans 13 residues. The CDR3 DNA reads as TGTGCCAGTAGTGTTCAGGGTTCCAATGAGCAGTTCTTC. The encoded protein is CASSVQGSNEQFF.

About this clonotype itself: A read error is possible here, since a much larger clone lies one base away. The rearrangement joins TRBV5-1 to TRBJ1-1, with D perhaps TRBD1 (6 bases). The CDR3 length is 13 residues. Per the germline V gene, CDR1 is SGHRS and CDR2 is YFSETQ. Trimming shortened V by 5 bases and J by 1 base, and 9 bases separated the two germline ends. The CDR3 protein is CASRQQGNTEAFF. The CDR3 nucleotides read TGCGCCAGCAGACAACAGGGGAACACTGAAGCTTTCTTT.

This clonotype was observed a few times. The chain links TRBV20-1 to TRBJ2-1; D uncertain. V was cut by 0 bases and J by 1 base, with 4 bases left in between. The CDR3 is 13 amino acids. Germline-derived CDR1 and CDR2 are DFQATT and SNEGSKA (reference sequence). The CDR3 region has the DNA TGCAGTGCTAGAGATTGGTCCTACAATGAGCAGTTCTTC. Translating gives CSARDWSYNEQFF.

This clonotype has a handful of counts. The chain combines TRBV5-1 with TRBJ2-3; 9 bases fit TRBD2. Germline assignment: CDR1 SGHRS and CDR2 YFSETQ. The CDR3 length is 15 residues. V shed 4 bases, J shed 2 bases, and the junction held 5 bases outside the gene matches. The CDR3: CASSGAGGTTDTQYF. CDR3 in DNA: TGCGCCAGCAGCGGGGCGGGGGGGACCACAGATACGCAGTATTTT.

This chain links TRBV28 with TRBJ2-1; 7 bases are a match to TRBD2. V was clipped by 5 bases and J by 2 bases; unmatched bases: 6. The CDR3 has 15 amino acids. The germline CDR1 and CDR2 sequences are MDHEN and SYDVKM. In DNA form, the CDR3 reads TGTGCCAGCAGTACCCCAGCGGGGACCTACAATGAGCAGTTCTTC. Its protein is CASSTPAGTYNEQFF.

This clonotype has more than one count but fewer than ten. The V gene is TRBV9, the J gene TRBJ2-3; no firm D call. Trimming took 1 base from V and 4 from J, leaving 4 bases between them. CDR3 length equals 12 residues. Germline lookup yields CDR1 SGDLS and CDR2 YYNGEE. CDR3 in amino acids: CASSVQADTQYF. As DNA, the CDR3 is TGTGCCAGCAGCGTACAGGCAGATACGCAGTATTTT.

This clonotype has only a few counts. The V gene is TRBV7-9, the J gene TRBJ1-1, with D perhaps TRBD1 (5 bases). The germline CDR1 and CDR2 sequences are SEHNR and FQNEAQ (reference sequence). The CDR3 contains 16 residues. V shed 5 bases and J shed 3 bases, with 19 bases lying between them. The chain's CDR3 is CASSRTGPGLDTEAFF. The CDR3 coding sequence is TGTGCCAGCAGCCGAACGGGGCCGGGGTTGGACACTGAAGCTTTCTTT. The full variable domain, completed using reference TRBV7-9 and TRBJ1-1, is DTGVSQNPRHKITKRGQNVTFRCDPISEHNRLYWYRQTLGQGPEFLTYFQNEAQLEKSRLLSDRFSAERPKGSFSTLEIQRTEQGDSAMYLCASSRTGPGLDTEAFFGQGTRLTVV.

There are a few counts of this clonotype. The gene calls are TRBV7-9 and TRBJ1-4; no clear D. The ends were cut back, 3 bases at V and 8 bases at J, with 10 bases in the middle. The CDR3 runs to 13 residues. The V gene's germline CDR1 is SEHNR and CDR2 FQNEAQ (reference sequence). DNA for the CDR3: TGTGCCAGCAGCTTTACACTGGGGGAAAAACTGTTTTTT. Amino acid sequence: CASSFTLGEKLFF. Looking up the rest from reference TRBV7-9 and TRBJ1-4 gives the full variable domain: DTGVSQNPRHKITKRGQNVTFRCDPISEHNRLYWYRQTLGQGPEFLTYFQNEAQLEKSRLLSDRFSAERPKGSFSTLEIQRTEQGDSAMYLCASSFTLGEKLFFGSGTQLSVL.

The genes are TRBV11-2 and TRBJ1-5; 7 nucleotides align to TRBD1. Germline CDR1 and CDR2: SGHAT and FQNNGV. The ends lost 3 bases at V and 6 bases at J; junction bases unmatched: 5. The CDR3 is 14 residues long. The CDR3 nucleotides are TGTGCCAGCAGCTTCGACAGGGACGGTCAGCCCCAGCATTTT. The encoded protein is CASSFDRDGQPQHF.

This clonotype has more than one count but fewer than ten. The CDR3 sequence is CASSPRTAEETQYF. In nucleotides, the CDR3 is TGTGCCAGCTCACCCCGGACAGCGGAGGAGACCCAGTACTTC. This sequence joins TRBV18 and TRBJ2-5, with D possibly TRBD1 on 6 matching bases. Per germline, CDR1 KGHSH and CDR2 LQKENI. Trimming removed 3 bases at V and 5 bases at J, with 13 bases between. The length of the CDR3 is 14 residues.

This sequence joins TRBV2 and TRBJ2-1; the match to TRBD1 covers 11 bases. V lost 4 bases to trimming and J lost 10 bases; unmatched junction nucleotides: 9. CDR1 and CDR2 (germline): SNHLY, FYNNEI. The CDR3 covers 15 residues. CDR3 nucleotides: TGTGCCAGCAGTGGGCAGGACAGGGGGCTGGGAGAGCAGTTCTTC. It yields the protein CASSGQDRGLGEQFF.

The J gene is TRBJ1-1, the V gene TRBV19, with D uncertain. Trimming took off 7 bases at V and 5 bases at J, with 14 bases between the two ends. CDR3 length: 13 amino acids. Germline CDR1 is LNHDA and CDR2 is SQIVND (reference sequence). In DNA form, the CDR3 reads TGTGCCAGTACCCAACCCCTAGGAACTGAAGCTTTCTTT. Protein: CASTQPLGTEAFF.

In this sample, this clonotype turned up a few times. V and J are TRBV7-2 and TRBJ2-1; D gene uncertain. The CDR3 loop spans 18 amino acids. V was clipped by 1 base and J by 9 bases, with 25 bases between them. Germline assignment: CDR1 SGHTA and CDR2 FQGNSA. Here the CDR3 DNA reads TGTGCCAGCAGCTTAGAACCGGGTAGGAGCAGCTCCAGGAGTGAGCAGTTCTTC. Protein sequence: CASSLEPGRSSSRSEQFF.

This clonotype turned up a few times. The chain uses TRBV7-2 and TRBJ1-5; a possible D gene is TRBD1 (5 bases). The V and J ends lost 3 bases and 6 bases respectively, with 9 bases between them. CDR1 and CDR2 from the germline V gene are SGHTA and FQGNSA. The CDR3 totals 13 residues. The CDR3 sequence: CASSFRVGQPQHF. The CDR3 DNA sequence: TGTGCCAGCAGCTTCAGGGTTGGTCAGCCCCAGCATTTT. The variable domain in full, completed from reference TRBV7-2 and TRBJ1-5, reads GAGVSQSPSNKVTEKGKDVELRCDPISGHTALYWYRQSLGQGLEFLIYFQGNSAPDKSGLPSDRFSAERTGGSVSTLTIQRTQQEDSAVYLCASSFRVGQPQHFGDGTRLSIL.

This clonotype is a singleton in its sample. V and J are TRBV7-6 and TRBJ2-2, with a possible D match to TRBD1 (6 bases). Germline CDR1 reads SGHVS; CDR2 reads FNYEAQ. The CDR3 contains 20 residues. V shed 2 bases and J shed 1 base, with 23 bases lying between them. CDR3 bases: TGTGCCAGCAGCTTACCGAAAAGGACAGCCTACCAGGAGAACACCGGGGAGCTGTTTTTT. Protein product: CASSLPKRTAYQENTGELFF. The full variable domain, with the rest looked up from reference TRBV7-6 and TRBJ2-2, is GAGVSQSPRYKVTKRGQDVALRCDPISGHVSLYWYRQALGQGPEFLTYFNYEAQQDKSGLPNDRFSAERPEGSISTLTIQRTEQRDSAMYRCASSLPKRTAYQENTGELFFGEGSRLTVL.

Only a few counts were recorded for this clonotype. The V gene is TRBV24-1, the J gene TRBJ1-2; D is undetermined. Germline CDR1 reads KGHDR; CDR2 reads SFDVKD. V lost 0 bases and J 8 bases, leaving 6 bases between the germline ends. The CDR3 extends over 12 amino acids. Here the CDR3 reads CATSDLLGGYTF. In DNA form, the CDR3 reads TGTGCCACCAGTGATTTGCTGGGGGGCTACACCTTC.

This clonotype occurred a few times. V usage is TRBV28 and J usage is TRBJ1-2; 8 positions match TRBD1. This CDR3 contains 16 residues. V lost 2 bases, J lost 3 bases, and 8 bases stayed unmatched. Per germline, CDR1 MDHEN and CDR2 SYDVKM. CDR3 sequence (DNA): TGTGCCAGCAGTTTACCTGGACAGGGCTGGGACTATGGCTACACCTTC. As protein: CASSLPGQGWDYGYTF.

This clonotype was observed a single time. The J gene is TRBJ1-1, the V gene TRBV12-3 or TRBV12-4; possibly TRBD1 for D (5 bases). There are 15 residues in the CDR3. The V end was cut by 1 base, the J end by 3 bases, with 12 bases between. The DNA for the CDR3 is TGTGCCAGCAGTTTAGATCGGGGGGGGGACACTGAAGCTTTCTTT. Its translation is CASSLDRGGDTEAFF.

The chain combines TRBV29-1 with TRBJ1-1, with a tentative D call TRBD1 (6 bases). CDR1 is SQVTM and CDR2 is ANQGSEA in the germline V gene. Trimming pared 6 bases from V and 5 bases from J, leaving 13 bases between. This CDR3 has 12 amino acids. Here the CDR3 reads CSVLGGRTEAFF. DNA of the CDR3: TGCAGCGTGTTGGGGGGGCGGACTGAAGCTTTCTTT.

There are a few counts of this clonotype. The chain joins TRBV7-9 to TRBJ1-1; no clear D. Germline CDR1 SEHNR, CDR2 FQNEAQ (reference sequence). With 4 bases removed from V and 0 bases from J, the gap between germline ends came to 12 bases. The CDR3 runs 15 residues. The CDR3 region is CASSSVAGMNTEAFF. In DNA form, the CDR3 reads TGTGCCAGCAGCTCGGTCGCGGGGATGAACACTGAAGCTTTCTTT.

This clonotype was seen only a few times. The chain employs TRBV7-2 and TRBJ2-2; no clear D. The CDR3 spans 15 residues. Germline V CDR1 and CDR2: SGHTA, FQGNSA. The germline V and J ends were trimmed by 7 bases and 3 bases, with 15 bases remaining between them. CDR3 DNA sequence: TGTGCCAGCACCCCGAGGCCCACAGACACCGGGGAGCTGTTTTTT. Translating it yields CASTPRPTDTGELFF.

V usage is TRBV4-1 and J usage is TRBJ2-3; 7 bases match TRBD1. The V gene end was trimmed by 5 bases and the J gene end by 6 bases; junction bases not matched to a gene: 8. In germline, CDR1 is MGHRA, CDR2 YSYEKL. The CDR3 runs to 14 residues. CDR3 sequence: CASSFDRVRDTQYF. The CDR3 nucleotides are TGCGCCAGCAGCTTCGACAGGGTTCGCGATACGCAGTATTTT.

CDR3 DNA: TGTGCCAGCAGGATAACCAATTCACCCCTCCACTTT. Protein product: CASRITNSPLHF. The chain combines TRBV5-5 with TRBJ1-6; unclear D gene. This CDR3 spans 12 amino acids. V was shortened by 5 bases and J by 7 bases, with 7 bases between the two germline ends. The germline V gene has CDR1 SGHKS and CDR2 YYEKEE (reference sequence).